Detailed here is one T cell receptor (beta chain). Its antigen remains undetermined. Base qualities are not provided; no much larger clone lies one nucleotide away. A distance of 21 bases separates the germline ends of V and J, which lose 2 bases and 7 bases respectively. The germline V gene supplies CDR1 MNHNS and CDR2 SASEGT. The CDR3 sequence holds 16 residues, the cysteine and phenylalanine included. Kept here is only the CDR3 DNA, which spans 48 bases and is read in frame from base 1. TCRbeta CDR3 regions were amplified from genomic DNA by means of the immunoSEQ Assay, a bias-controlled multiplex PCR. Under the source paper's analysis protocol: Nucleated cell counts per sample were estimated from amplification of reference gene primers within the assay. To quantify the absolute abundance of each unique TCRbeta CDR3 rearrangement, sequence reads were collapsed and filtered. Productive Simpson clonality was computed per sample as the square root of Simpson's diversity index over productive rearrangements. TCRdb stores this immuneACCESS table with in-frame sequences only. Part of the clones is absent; in the studies checked, under half of the shortfall reflects unresolved V genes, and no reason is known for the rest. V and J calls and clone size are given by that table; D and trimming were obtained from the DNA. In all, the sample holds 200,000 to 300,000 clones, and about 83% of those were seen once. The ten biggest clones cover 9% to 15% of the sample.

Each collaborating institution followed its own protocols to collect whole blood in K2EDTA tubes. For TCRbeta analysis, collaborator samples were shipped as frozen whole blood, as isolated PBMCs, or as DNA extracted from either sample type. The data derive from a study of blood T cell repertoires in COVID-19 (dated by TCRdb to between 2020 and 2021). Regarding the research as a whole: The collaborator samples originated in the United States, Italy and Spain and spanned the acute and convalescent phases of COVID-19. The prospective study material was composed of cDNA or gDNA derived from T cells, B-cell-depleted T cells, or PBMCs. The dataset comprised deeply sampled blood TCRbeta repertoires from subjects exposed to, actively infected with, or recovered from COVID-19. The repertoires were made available in a free public database intended to serve as a resource for research on the immune response to SARS-CoV-2. Samples were obtained from the ongoing ImmuneRACE study (first 160 participants) and from 1,254 subjects provided by 6 global collaborators. The sample metadata nearly always contained a de-identified subject ID, COVID-19 status, age in years and sex. HLA class I and class II types, where available, came from metadata supplied by the sample provider rather than from assay-based typing. Beyond this particular receptor, the publication reports: Clinical and demographic metadata were provided uncurated, with the amount varying by source and participant.

This sequence originates from an elderly man with acute or convalescent COVID-19. The specimen sequenced was peripheral blood. The rearrangement joined TRBV6-1 to TRBJ2-7; D gene: possibly TRBD2, on 5 matching bases. In nucleotide form, the sequence is TGTGCCAGCAGTGAAAGGCGTAGCGTGGGAATGGGGGAGCAGTACTTC. It translates to CASSERRSVGMGEQYF.